One T cell receptor beta chain is described in this entry. Its target is unknown. These data belong to a study of OX40 agonist ivuxolimab in advanced cancers. Across the study: Ivuxolimab, which is an agonistic anti-OX40 (CD134) antibody, was administered to the patients. Prior checkpoint blockade (anti-PD-1, anti-PD-L1 or anti-CTLA-4) was permitted; approximately 41% had it.

Repertoires were generated with immunoSEQ multiplex PCR, while TCRdb's copy carries only in-frame clones and drops some. Seen here are some 66,000 clones, around 86% observed once, and the top ten hold 0.38%. Notes on the study in general: Some of the nonresponding patients also showed low levels of normalized T-cell clonal expansion. What antigens the expanded peripheral T cells recognized was never established.

The CDR3 is 19 residues long. Germline trimming cut 3 bases from V and 2 bases from J; bases unmatched to any gene: 13. Germline V CDR1 and CDR2: ENHRY, SYGVKD. The gene calls are TRBV10-3 and TRBJ2-3; TRBD2 matches at 11 bases. The TCR was taken from an adult with an advanced solid tumor such as melanoma, head and neck, liver or kidney cancer. The material was CD4+ or CD8+ T cells sorted from blood, obtained in a trial of the OX40 agonist ivuxolimab. This CDR3 is CAISDTRRGTSGSTDTQYF. In DNA, the CDR3 is TGTGCCATCAGTGATACCCGCAGAGGGACTAGCGGATCCACAGATACGCAGTATTTT.